Listed below are T cell receptor beta chains from one sample, sequenced in a study of T cell responses to AZD1222 COVID-19 vaccine. Assay used: immunoSEQ multiplex PCR; TCRdb lists only in-frame clones, some missing. The sample lists roughly 75,000 clones; about nine tenths were seen once. The sequencing used peripheral blood, collected 28 days after the second AZD1222 dose. The receptors originated from an adult who received the AZD1222 COVID-19 vaccine. The CDR3 runs from the conserved cysteine through the conserved F or W. The listing skips clone size in some rows; elsewhere it reads once, few, many or a size class.

V gene	J gene	clone size	CDR3 protein
TRBV27	TRBJ1-2	NA	CASSPADRDGYTF
TRBV10-3	TRBJ1-1	NA	CATTGRLETEAFF
TRBV12-5	TRBJ2-1	NA	CASGLGLAGIDEQFF
TRBV6-1	TRBJ2-3	NA	CASSEAISGGVADTQYF
TRBV7-3	TRBJ2-7	NA	CASSLGPGQEPYEQYF
TRBV7-9	TRBJ2-1	NA	CASSLIISGGRYNEQFF
TRBV3-1/TRBV3-2	TRBJ1-2	NA	CASSQEGLRAPYGYTF
TRBV10-3	TRBJ1-2	few	CAISDRNYGYTF
TRBV3-1/TRBV3-2	TRBJ1-4	NA	CASSLRRNEKLFF
TRBV11-3	TRBJ1-1	NA	CASSLDTDTEAFF
TRBV10-3	TRBJ1-6	NA	CAISEPRLGRTNSPLHF
TRBV30	TRBJ1-6	NA	CAWKGGRNSPLHF
TRBV10-3	TRBJ1-2	NA	CAISAGTGYGYTF
TRBV29-1	TRBJ1-1	NA	CSVVGGWNTEAFF
TRBV13	TRBJ2-2	NA	CASSLSSPGELFF
TRBV19	TRBJ1-5	NA	CASSTGEGWSNQPQHF
TRBV6-5	TRBJ1-5	NA	CASSYGPRSNQPQHF
TRBV6-1	TRBJ1-5	NA	CASSDTANQPQHF
TRBV28	TRBJ2-5	NA	CASGEKQYQETQYF
TRBV7-2	TRBJ1-1	NA	CASSSTVNTEAFF
TRBV10-3	TRBJ1-2	NA	CAISDLLRSSAAAYGYTF
TRBV13	TRBJ1-6	NA	CASSHRRVDSPLHF
TRBV7-6	TRBJ1-3	NA	CASSQTGRNSGNTIYF
TRBV5-1	TRBJ1-1	NA	CASSLGQDYTEAFF
TRBV18	TRBJ1-1	NA	CASSPQGQNTEAFF
TRBV19	TRBJ1-2	NA	CASSPGRIFYGYTF
TRBV2	TRBJ2-7	NA	CASSLRALSSYEQYF
TRBV6-2/TRBV6-3	TRBJ2-5	NA	CASSPGGMETQYF
TRBV19	TRBJ2-2	NA	CASSRAGSTGELFF
TRBV9	TRBJ2-1	NA	CASSLTGTGYNEQFF
TRBV29-1	TRBJ1-4	NA	CSVLGDRSNEKLFF
TRBV19	TRBJ1-5	NA	CASSIPESNQPQHF
TRBV5-1	TRBJ2-3	NA	CASSRKGSGEDTQYF
TRBV7-9	TRBJ2-2	NA	CASSSGQGDTGELFF
TRBV5-1	TRBJ1-1	once	CASSLRGRDDEAFF
TRBV5-1	TRBJ2-3	NA	CASSFASSSTDTQYF
TRBV21-1	TRBJ1-5	NA	CASGGQPQHF
TRBV7-9	TRBJ1-6	NA	CASEVGEGYSPLHF
TRBV6-6	TRBJ2-3	NA	CASSYLNGATDTQYF
TRBV19	TRBJ2-3	NA	CASTRGTGELDTQYF
TRBV4-3	TRBJ2-6	NA	CASSQGTGSGANVLTF
TRBV4-3	TRBJ2-1	NA	CASSQVLRGENEQFF
TRBV2	TRBJ1-6	NA	CARETGTGSLGSYNSPLHF
TRBV30	TRBJ1-4	NA	CAWGSGGASEKLFF
TRBV7-9	TRBJ1-2	NA	CASSEDVYGYTF
TRBV30	TRBJ1-2	NA	CAWSGVSNYGYTF
TRBV6-1	TRBJ1-2	NA	CASSDDSYGYTF
TRBV28	TRBJ2-3	NA	CASSLSTDADTQYF
TRBV7-3	TRBJ2-1	NA	CASSSGGSNNEQFF
TRBV18	TRBJ1-1	NA	CASSRQGAEAFF
TRBV6-4	TRBJ1-6	once	CASNGPHGVGVSSYNSPLHF
TRBV27	TRBJ1-4	NA	CASRRTGTTTTNEKLFF
TRBV3-1/TRBV3-2	TRBJ1-6	NA	CASSQGAQSGSYNSPLHF
TRBV4-1	TRBJ2-7	NA	CASSPSGVSYEQYF
TRBV6-4	TRBJ2-7	NA	CATHPGTGDSYEQYF
TRBV18	TRBJ2-7	NA	CASSPVGGQSSYEQYF
TRBV5-6	TRBJ1-3	NA	CASSHTAGVSSGNTIYF